This T cell receptor (beta chain) came from a study of cytomegalovirus exposure and HLA in healthy donors. The CDR3 is made up of 15 amino acids. Germline V CDR1 and CDR2: SNHLY, FYNNEI. The V end lost 5 bases, the J end lost 4 bases, and 14 bases lay between the germline ends. Unrecorded immune exposure was likely among donors, who were nominally healthy when sampled. Use of 60 Vbeta and 13 Jbeta primers characterized the PCR. Data came from immunoSEQ multiplex PCR; TCRdb stores just in-frame clones and leaves some out. The sample comprises approximately 100,000 clones, roughly three quarters of which are singletons, and 4.5% to 5% rests with the top ten.

The material sequenced was PBMCs. This chain uses TRBV2 with TRBJ2-2; D not resolved. This clonotype originated in a woman between 35 and 50 years old in good health and CMV-seronegative. In DNA, the CDR3 is TGTGCCAGCAGTTATGTCCCCCCCGGCACCGGGGAGCTGTTTTTT. It codes for CASSYVPPGTGELFF.